This is a list of T cell receptor beta chains from one sample in a study of T cell therapy after organ transplantation. Clones were sequenced by immunoSEQ multiplex PCR, and TCRdb holds only the in-frame ones, with some missing. Of approximately 160 clones listed, 40% to 65% are singletons. These receptors' antigens are unknown. Material: cultured CD8+ T cells. These receptor sequences come from a human patient who had received a solid organ transplant and had CMV disease. Some T cells could come from the graft donor. CDR3s include the opening cysteine and the closing phenylalanine or tryptophan. The order of the fields is V gene, D gene, J gene, CDR3 protein, CDR3 DNA. D genes are given only for firm matches.

V gene: TRBV6-5
D gene: TRBD1
J gene: TRBJ1-2
CDR3 protein: CASSYSNTGGGNGYTF
CDR3 DNA: TGTGCCAGCAGTTACTCGAATACAGGGGGCGGCAATGGCTACACCTTC

V gene: TRBV7-9
D gene: TRBD1
J gene: TRBJ2-1
CDR3 protein: CASSNRDRGRNEQFF
CDR3 DNA: TGTGCCAGCAGCAACCGGGACAGGGGAAGGAATGAGCAGTTCTTC

V gene: TRBV6-5
D gene: TRBD1
J gene: TRBJ1-1
CDR3 protein: CASRQGPNLEAFF
CDR3 DNA: TGTGCCAGCCGACAGGGACCGAACCTTGAAGCTTTCTTT

V gene: TRBV6-5
D gene: NA
J gene: TRBJ2-7
CDR3 protein: CASSLGADPHEQYF
CDR3 DNA: TGTGCCAGCAGTTTAGGAGCGGACCCTCACGAGCAGTACTTC

V gene: TRBV4-1
D gene: TRBD1
J gene: TRBJ1-2
CDR3 protein: CASRPDQTGSNYGYTF
CDR3 DNA: TGCGCCAGCAGGCCGGATCAGACAGGGTCAAACTATGGCTACACCTTC

V gene: TRBV7-8
D gene: TRBD2
J gene: TRBJ2-1
CDR3 protein: CASRPPSGVYNEQFF
CDR3 DNA: TGTGCCAGCAGACCCCCGAGCGGGGTCTACAATGAGCAGTTCTTC

V gene: TRBV27
D gene: NA
J gene: TRBJ2-7
CDR3 protein: CASSLGSRPYEQYF
CDR3 DNA: TGTGCCAGCAGTTTAGGCAGCCGACCCTACGAGCAGTACTTC

V gene: TRBV7-7
D gene: NA
J gene: TRBJ1-1
CDR3 protein: CASSNHDLRGLGTEAFF
CDR3 DNA: TGTGCCAGCAGCAATCACGATTTACGGGGCCTGGGGACTGAAGCTTTCTTT

V gene: TRBV5-5
D gene: NA
J gene: TRBJ1-1
CDR3 protein: CASSSWGEGGTEAFF
CDR3 DNA: TGTGCCAGCAGCAGTTGGGGAGAGGGGGGAACTGAAGCTTTCTTT

V gene: TRBV27
D gene: NA
J gene: TRBJ1-1
CDR3 protein: CASSLGPAMNTEAFF
CDR3 DNA: TGTGCCAGCAGTTTAGGTCCTGCCATGAACACTGAAGCTTTCTTT

V gene: TRBV13
D gene: NA
J gene: TRBJ2-5
CDR3 protein: CASSLAQETQYF
CDR3 DNA: TGTGCCAGCAGCTTAGCCCAGGAGACCCAGTACTTC